What follows are 31 T cell receptor beta chains derived from one specimen sequenced in a study of shared clonotypes between healthy human individuals. Terminally differentiated effector memory CD45RA+ cells were left out of the naive CD8 fraction, which was CD45RO-negative and positively selected for CCR7. Measured with immunoSEQ multiplex PCR; TCRdb has only the in-frame clones, and not every one. The data hold about 2 million clones, with about 95% observed a single time. The sequencing sample was made of naive CD8+ T cells sorted from blood. The receptors here all came from a man between 18 and 29 years old in good health.

V gene TRBV2 combines with J gene TRBJ2-7, with D perhaps assigned TRBD1 or TRBD2 (6 bases each). Between the trimmed V and J ends, which lost 9 bases and 1 base, there was a span of 22 bases. Looked up from germline, CDR1 is SNHLY and CDR2 is FYNNEI. The CDR3 totals 16 residues. CDR3: CARTGPEGVASYEQYF. The CDR3 nucleotides read TGTGCCAGGACGGGCCCGGAGGGGGTAGCGTCCTACGAGCAGTACTTC.

The CDR3 protein is CASSLDSGNEQFF. In DNA form, the CDR3 reads TGTGCCAGCAGCTTAGACTCAGGCAATGAGCAGTTCTTC. V usage is TRBV7-2 and J usage is TRBJ2-1, with no clear D. The V gene lost 1 base and the J gene lost 6 bases, with 7 bases spanning the gap. The germline V gene has CDR1 SGHTA and CDR2 FQGNSA. CDR3 length equals 13 residues.

The CDR3 sequence is CASSEGWVGGSNEQFF. In DNA, the CDR3 is TGTGCCAGCAGTGAAGGTTGGGTAGGGGGCTCAAATGAGCAGTTCTTC. V and J are TRBV2 and TRBJ2-1; 7 nucleotides match TRBD1. Germline CDR1 SNHLY, CDR2 FYNNEI. The length of the CDR3 is 16 residues. V was pared by 1 base and J by 7 bases, with 10 bases of the junction left unmatched.

The rearrangement joins TRBV5-1 to TRBJ2-3; D unclear. The CDR3 is made up of 15 amino acids. The germline V gene has CDR1 SGHRS and CDR2 YFSETQ. Trimming cost V 0 bases and J 4 bases, with 12 bases left between them. The CDR3 DNA reads as TGCGCCAGCAGCTTGGTACTATCCGCTCCAGATACGCAGTATTTT. This translates into CASSLVLSAPDTQYF.

This clone was observed a single time. The chain links TRBV7-6 to TRBJ2-7; D may be TRBD1 (6 bases). This CDR3 comprises 15 residues. Germline V CDR1 and CDR2: SGHVS, FNYEAQ. V shed 0 bases and J shed 6 bases, with 15 bases lying between them. The CDR3 DNA sequence: TGTGCCAGCAGCTTAGCGAGGACAGCCCTCACCGAGCAGTACTTC. Translated: CASSLARTALTEQYF. The whole variable domain, remainder taken from reference TRBV7-6 and TRBJ2-7, is GAGVSQSPRYKVTKRGQDVALRCDPISGHVSLYWYRQALGQGPEFLTYFNYEAQQDKSGLPNDRFSAERPEGSISTLTIQRTEQRDSAMYRCASSLARTALTEQYFGPGTRLTVT.

CDR3: CAISVDGSSYNEQFF. The CDR3 DNA is TGTGCCATCAGTGTCGACGGGAGCTCCTACAATGAGCAGTTCTTC. The chain carries TRBV10-3 and TRBJ2-1; TRBD2 is a possible D gene (6 bases). The CDR3 runs 15 residues. V lost 4 bases and J lost 0, with 10 bases in between. CDR1 ENHRY and CDR2 SYGVKD come from the germline V gene.

The chain joins TRBV5-1 to TRBJ2-1; D unresolved. The CDR3 is 14 amino acids. Germline V CDR1 and CDR2: SGHRS, YFSETQ. V was shortened by 9 bases and J by 8 bases, with 21 bases between the two germline ends. The CDR3: CATPACYLLHEQFF. DNA for the CDR3: TGCGCCACCCCAGCTTGTTATCTTCTTCATGAGCAGTTCTTC.

This chain joins TRBV5-6 and TRBJ1-2, with D possibly matching TRBD1 (6 bases). Trimming shortened V by 0 bases and J by 0 bases, and 12 bases separated the two germline ends. The CDR3 has 16 residues. Germline-derived CDR1 and CDR2 are SGHDT and YYEEEE. The CDR3 here is CASSLDATGTNYGYTF. The DNA of the CDR3 is TGTGCCAGCAGCTTGGATGCTACAGGGACTAACTATGGCTACACCTTC.

V usage is TRBV6-6 and J usage is TRBJ1-5; D is perhaps TRBD1 (5 bases). V lost 7 bases and J lost 6, with 19 bases in between. Per germline, CDR1 MNHNY and CDR2 SVGAGI (reference sequence). The CDR3 totals 15 residues. The CDR3 loop is CASTFTGPVRQPQHF. The CDR3 DNA reads as TGTGCCAGCACTTTTACAGGACCTGTACGTCAGCCCCAGCATTTT.

The rearrangement links TRBV14 to TRBJ2-7; TRBD2 matches 9 bases. Germline CDR1 and CDR2: SGHDN and FVKESK. V gave up 0 bases and J gave up 3 bases; unmatched junction bases: 6. The length of the CDR3 is 16 residues. In DNA form, the CDR3 reads TGTGCCAGCAGCCAAGAAGTAGCGGGAGATGTCTACGAGCAGTACTTC. Translation: CASSQEVAGDVYEQYF.

The rearrangement joins TRBV4-2 to TRBJ1-2, with TRBD1 matching over 9 bases. Germline CDR1 is LGHNA and CDR2 is YNFKEQ. This CDR3 region has 18 residues. The V and J ends lost 0 bases and 4 bases, in that order; junction bases with no gene match: 12. CDR3 DNA sequence: TGTGCCAGCAGCCAAGATCTCGGGACAGGGACCCTCAGCTATGGCTACACCTTC. Residues: CASSQDLGTGTLSYGYTF.

This chain connects TRBV6-5 to TRBJ1-2; D ambiguous. The CDR3 loop spans 13 amino acids. V shed 2 bases and J shed 3 bases, with 7 bases lying between them. Per germline, CDR1 MNHEY and CDR2 SVGAGI. CDR3: CASSYHIDYGYTF. CDR3 in DNA: TGTGCCAGCAGTTACCACATTGACTATGGCTACACCTTC.

The chain is built from TRBV4-1 and TRBJ1-1; D gene unclear. There are 13 residues in the CDR3. CDR1 MGHRA and CDR2 YSYEKL come from the germline V gene. V was clipped by 4 bases and J by 6 bases, with 12 bases between them. CDR3 region: CASSLSPLAEAFF. The CDR3 DNA follows: TGCGCCAGCAGCCTATCCCCACTGGCTGAAGCTTTCTTT.

The chain has TRBV11-2 and TRBJ2-5, with TRBD2 as a possible D gene (6 bases). The CDR3 has 14 residues. Trimming left V 10 bases short and J 5 bases short, with 20 bases between. Germline V gene sequence: CDR1 SGHAT, CDR2 FQNNGV. In DNA, the CDR3 is TGTGCCAAGGGGACTTTTGGGGACGAGGAGACCCAGTACTTC. Protein: CAKGTFGDEETQYF. The full variable domain, in which reference TRBV11-2 and TRBJ2-5 provide the parts outside the CDR3, is EAGVAQSPRYKIIEKRQSVAFWCNPISGHATLYWYQQILGQGPKLLIQFQNNGVVDDSQLPKDRFSAERLKGVDSTLKIQPAKLEDSAVYLCAKGTFGDEETQYFGPGTRLLVL.

The V call is TRBV4-1, the J call TRBJ1-1; 7 bases line up with TRBD1. Germline assignment: CDR1 MGHRA and CDR2 YSYEKL. The CDR3 consists of 12 residues. The V gene end was trimmed by 2 bases and the J gene end by 11 bases; junction bases not matched to a gene: 5. CDR3 coding DNA: TGCGCCAGCAGCCAATCGACAGGGCACGCTTTCTTT. This translates into CASSQSTGHAFF.

In the case of this clone: In the same sample, other DNA sequences code for this CDR3. This CDR3 is CASSLALAGAYEQYF. For the CDR3, the DNA is TGTGCCAGCAGCTTGGCCCTAGCGGGCGCCTACGAGCAGTACTTC. The gene calls are TRBV5-4 and TRBJ2-7; 8 positions match TRBD2. V lost 0 bases and J lost 2; bases outside the gene matches: 4. Germline assignment: CDR1 SGHNT and CDR2 YYREEE (reference sequence). The CDR3 length is 15 residues.

The chain uses TRBV7-9 and TRBJ1-3, with 11 bases identical to TRBD1. The ends lost 5 bases at V and 2 bases at J; junction bases unmatched: 5. This CDR3 region has 16 residues. Germline assignment: CDR1 SEHNR and CDR2 FQNEAQ (reference sequence). This chain's CDR3 is CASSPGTGGTGNTIYF. CDR3 coding DNA: TGTGCCAGCAGCCCCGGGACAGGGGGGACTGGAAACACCATATATTTT.

The J gene is TRBJ1-4, the V gene TRBV9; no clear D gene. Trimming removed 1 base from V and 3 bases from J, with 10 bases in between. Looked up from germline, CDR1 is SGDLS and CDR2 is YYNGEE. CDR3 length: 15 residues. CDR3 residues: CASSVSGSANEKLFF. The CDR3 DNA reads TGTGCCAGCAGCGTATCGGGTTCGGCTAATGAAAAACTGTTTTTT.

The genes are TRBV15 and TRBJ2-3, with 10 bases lining up with TRBD1. The length of the CDR3 is 15 residues. The germline V gene encodes CDR1 LNHNV and CDR2 YYDKDF (reference sequence). The V gene end was trimmed by 3 bases and the J gene end by 4 bases; junction bases not matched to a gene: 4. The CDR3 is CATSSPGQGSDTQYF. The CDR3 coding sequence is TGTGCCACCAGCAGCCCGGGACAGGGGTCAGATACGCAGTATTTT.

V and J are TRBV28 and TRBJ1-2; D might be TRBD1 (5 bases). Trimming took 3 bases from V and 6 from J, leaving 11 bases between them. The CDR3 has 13 residues. In germline, CDR1 is MDHEN, CDR2 SYDVKM. The CDR3 reads CASSFRVWDGYTF. Here the CDR3 DNA reads TGTGCCAGCAGTTTCAGGGTTTGGGATGGCTACACCTTC.

This clone was recorded only once. The chain uses TRBV27 and TRBJ2-3, with 8 bases identical to TRBD1. This CDR3 spans 17 amino acids. Germline loops: CDR1 MNHEY, CDR2 SMNVEV (reference sequence). With 3 bases clipped from V and 5 bases from J, the junction kept 13 bases outside the gene matches. CDR3 region: CASSFTDRASRRDTQYF. CDR3 coding DNA: TGTGCCAGCAGTTTCACGGACAGGGCGTCACGTAGAGATACGCAGTATTTT.

The chain employs TRBV4-3 and TRBJ2-3; D perhaps matches TRBD2 (6 bases). CDR1 is LGHNA, CDR2 YSLEER, per germline. CDR3 length: 14 amino acids. The germline V and J ends were trimmed by 0 bases and 10 bases, with 14 bases remaining between them. The CDR3, as DNA: TGCGCCAGCAGCCAAGATCCGGGAGATGAAGCGCAGTATTTT. Residues: CASSQDPGDEAQYF.

This sequence joins TRBV12-5 and TRBJ2-7; possibly TRBD1 for D (6 bases). The CDR3 contains 12 residues. Trimming removed 1 base at V and 6 bases at J, with 7 bases between. Germline values: CDR1 LGHNT, CDR2 FRNRAP. CDR3 protein: CASGLARGEQYF. CDR3 bases: TGTGCTAGTGGTTTGGCCAGGGGCGAGCAGTACTTC.

The rearrangement uses TRBV5-1 and TRBJ2-7; 10 bases agree with TRBD2. Trimming cost V 4 bases and J 0 bases; bases outside gene matches: 7. The CDR3 length is 16 residues. CDR1 is SGHRS and CDR2 is YFSETQ in the germline V gene. CDR3 sequence (DNA): TGCGCCAGCAGCGCTTGGACTAGCGGCAGCTCCTACGAGCAGTACTTC. Its translation is CASSAWTSGSSYEQYF.

As concerns this clone: The same CDR3 arises from other DNA sequences in this sample as well. The J gene is TRBJ2-1, the V gene TRBV27; 7 bases map to TRBD2. Unmatched junction bases numbered 0, after V lost 3 bases and J lost 4 bases. The CDR3 spans 13 residues. Per the germline V gene, CDR1 is MNHEY and CDR2 is SMNVEV (reference sequence). As DNA, the CDR3 is TGTGCCAGCAGTTTCGGGGGGTACAATGAGCAGTTCTTC. Protein sequence: CASSFGGYNEQFF.

V gene TRBV5-1 combines with J gene TRBJ2-3; 7 nucleotides agree with TRBD1. Germline V CDR1 and CDR2: SGHRS, YFSETQ. The CDR3 has 13 residues. V trimming: 7 bases; J trimming: 4 bases; junction bases outside the gene matches: 6. The CDR3 protein is CASQTGPADTQYF. The CDR3, as DNA: TGCGCCAGCCAGACAGGGCCGGCAGATACGCAGTATTTT.

Only a few counts were recorded for this clone. The rearrangement uses TRBV30 and TRBJ2-6; the D is unclear. This CDR3 is 15 amino acids long. V lost 5 bases, J lost 1 base, and 12 bases lay in between. Germline V gives CDR1 GTSNPN, CDR2 SVGIG (reference sequence). CDR3 protein: CAWDWDKSGANVLTF. CDR3 coding DNA: TGTGCCTGGGACTGGGATAAGTCTGGGGCCAACGTCCTGACTTTC.

The rearrangement links TRBV27 to TRBJ2-7; 8 bases line up with TRBD1. Germline V gene data show CDR1 as MNHEY and CDR2 as SMNVEV (reference sequence). The CDR3 is made up of 15 amino acids. J was trimmed by 0 bases and V by 3 bases; bases with no gene match: 4. CDR3 amino acids: CASSFRTGSSYEQYF. CDR3 DNA sequence: TGTGCCAGCAGTTTTCGGACAGGGAGCTCCTACGAGCAGTACTTC.

In this sample, this clone turned up once. The genes are TRBV14 and TRBJ1-2; D ambiguous. This CDR3 has 15 residues. Germline V gene lookup returns CDR1 SGHDN and CDR2 FVKESK. V lost 5 bases, J lost 0 bases, and 13 bases lay in between. CDR3 protein: CASSATLTPNYGYTF. The CDR3 DNA is TGTGCCAGCAGCGCTACCCTTACCCCTAACTATGGCTACACCTTC. The full variable domain, its missing parts supplied by reference TRBV14 and TRBJ1-2, is EAGVTQFPSHSVIEKGQTVTLRCDPISGHDNLYWYRRVMGKEIKFLLHFVKESKQDESGMPNNRFLAERTGGTYSTLKVQPAELEDSGVYFCASSATLTPNYGYTFGSGTRLTVV.

The chain recombines TRBV27 with TRBJ1-1; perhaps TRBD1 as D (6 bases). The germline V gene has CDR1 MNHEY and CDR2 SMNVEV (reference sequence). The CDR3 runs 16 residues. Trimming removed 6 bases at V and 3 bases at J, with 20 bases between. The CDR3 loop reads CASRSSWGAEDTEAFF. CDR3 DNA sequence: TGTGCCAGCAGATCTAGTTGGGGGGCGGAGGACACTGAAGCTTTCTTT.

This clone has only a few counts. The chain links TRBV30 to TRBJ1-1, with D possibly being TRBD1 (5 bases). CDR1 GTSNPN and CDR2 SVGIG come from the germline V gene (reference sequence). This CDR3 spans 14 amino acids. The V end was cut by 3 bases, the J end by 4 bases, with 15 bases between. CDR3 nucleotide sequence: TGTGCCTGGAGATTCAGGGATGGGGGCACTGAAGCTTTCTTT. It translates to CAWRFRDGGTEAFF.